This record covers a single T cell receptor (beta chain). This study enrolled people aged roughly 18 to 90 from roughly 24 US geographic areas. The sample belongs to a study of blood T cell repertoires in COVID-19. Study as a whole: Acute-phase and convalescent COVID-19 samples originated in the United States, Italy and Spain.

In the original processing: Scientists estimated how many nucleated cells there were by amplifying reference gene primers. Measured with immunoSEQ multiplex PCR; TCRdb has only the in-frame clones, and not every one. That table furnishes V, J and clone size, whereas the DNA furnished D and trimming. The table shows about 200,000 clones, with around 80% occurring only once. Material for sequencing was PBMCs or T cells enriched from blood (not recorded which). The receptor was isolated from a woman aged 40 to 49 with acute COVID-19.

The chain's CDR3 is CASSNTGGSGYTF. The CDR3 region has the DNA TGTGCCAGTAGCAACACAGGGGGCAGCGGCTACACCTTC. The genes are TRBV19 and TRBJ1-2; 9 bases are shared with TRBD1. Trimming at V came to 6 bases and at J to 8 bases, leaving 7 bases not matched to a gene. The germline gives CDR1 LNHDA, CDR2 SQIVND (reference sequence). This CDR3 is 13 amino acids long.